The 8 T cell receptor beta chains given below trace back to one sample, sequenced in a study of blood T cell repertoires in COVID-19. Sequencing used immunoSEQ multiplex PCR; TCRdb keeps in-frame clones, though not all of them. The sample records under 200,000 clones, 65% to 85% being singletons. The sequenced sample consisted of peripheral blood. These receptors came from a man in his 60s with active or convalescent COVID-19.

This clone was observed a few times. CDR3 region: CASTDGGGVGSFGNTIYF. The CDR3 DNA is TGTGCCAGCACCGACGGTGGGGGCGTCGGGTCCTTTGGAAACACCATATATTTT. V is TRBV25-1 and J is TRBJ1-3; TRBD1 might be the D (6 bases). The CDR3 loop spans 18 amino acids. Germline V lookup: CDR1 MGHDK, CDR2 SYGVNS. The V and J ends lost 7 bases and 3 bases respectively, with 25 bases between them.

The chain carries TRBV9 and TRBJ2-6; D gene unclear. Trimming removed 1 base from V and 1 base from J, with 6 bases in between. The CDR3 spans 15 residues. From germline, CDR1 is SGDLS and CDR2 YYNGEE. The CDR3 spells CASSVTVSGANVLTF. Written as DNA, the CDR3 is TGTGCCAGCAGCGTAACGGTGTCTGGGGCCAACGTCCTGACTTTC.

The chain is built from TRBV5-4 and TRBJ2-5; D remains ambiguous. V lost 0 bases and J lost 5, with 5 bases in between. Germline V gene sequence: CDR1 SGHNT, CDR2 YYREEE (reference sequence). This CDR3 spans 12 amino acids. The CDR3 DNA reads as TGTGCCAGCAGCTTGGCCCAGGAGACCCAGTACTTC. Amino acids: CASSLAQETQYF. The full variable domain, its missing parts supplied by reference TRBV5-4 and TRBJ2-5, is ETGVTQSPTHLIKTRGQQVTLRCSSQSGHNTVSWYQQALGQGPQFIFQYYREEENGRGNFPPRFSGLQFPNYSSELNVNALELDDSALYLCASSLAQETQYFGPGTRLLVL.

The V gene is TRBV7-3, the J gene TRBJ2-3, with 14 bases that match TRBD2. Germline CDR1 is SGHTA and CDR2 is FQGTGA. Trimming took 7 bases from V and 4 from J; bases not matched to a gene: 10. This CDR3 is built from 17 residues. The CDR3 spells CASTGTSGSTGPDTQYF. The CDR3, as DNA: TGTGCCAGCACCGGGACTAGCGGGAGCACCGGACCAGATACGCAGTATTTT.

The rearrangement links TRBV28 to TRBJ1-1; D might be TRBD1 (5 bases). This CDR3 has 14 residues. The germline V gene encodes CDR1 MDHEN and CDR2 SYDVKM. Deletions cut 5 bases from V and 3 bases from J, with 13 bases between. CDR3 in DNA: TGTGCCAGCAGTGGGGGTAGGGAGGACACTGAAGCTTTCTTT. Protein: CASSGGREDTEAFF.

The table lists this clone with a count of one. The chain employs TRBV6-5 and TRBJ1-5; D may be TRBD1 (5 bases). This CDR3 contains 14 residues. The germline V gene has CDR1 MNHEY and CDR2 SVGAGI. With 8 bases removed from V and 1 base from J, the gap between germline ends came to 12 bases. The DNA for the CDR3 is TGTGCCAGCGTGTGGAGGGGAAGCAATCAGCCCCAGCATTTT. Residues: CASVWRGSNQPQHF.

The chain carries TRBV7-8 and TRBJ2-5, with 7 bases lining up with TRBD2. CDR3 length equals 14 residues. Germline V CDR1 and CDR2: SGHVS, FQNEAQ. V lost 2 bases and J lost 5; bases outside the gene matches: 5. This CDR3 reads CASSLPRGDETQYF. In nucleotides, the CDR3 is TGTGCCAGCAGCTTACCCCGGGGGGACGAGACCCAGTACTTC.

The V and J genes are TRBV29-1 and TRBJ1-1; perhaps TRBD1 as D (6 bases). CDR1 and CDR2 (germline): SQVTM, ANQGSEA. This CDR3 contains 15 residues. With 4 bases removed from V and 0 bases from J, the gap between germline ends came to 15 bases. The CDR3 nucleotides read TGCAGCGTTGTGGGGTACAGGGCGATGAACACTGAAGCTTTCTTT. This gives the protein CSVVGYRAMNTEAFF.